This T cell receptor beta chain was sequenced in a study of cytomegalovirus exposure and HLA in healthy donors. Study results and limitations: Cytomegalovirus-associated TCR beta chains were listed, numbering some 180. Using a false discovery rate of 0.05, a later analysis showed that 16,951 TCR beta sequences were associated with HLA alleles.

Vbeta (60) and Jbeta (13) primers were used in the PCR. Clones were sequenced by immunoSEQ multiplex PCR, and TCRdb holds only the in-frame ones, with some missing. Of roughly 200,000 clones in the sample, 85% to 90% were seen once. Concerning this clone itself: Antigen specificity is unknown.

The CDR3 has 16 residues. The germline CDR1 and CDR2 sequences are SGHTA and FQGNSA. V gene TRBV7-2 combines with J gene TRBJ2-5; 9 bases are shared with TRBD1. Judging by the DNA end, TRBJ2-7 fits better; the J call may be wrong. The material sequenced was PBMCs. The source of this sequence is a woman aged 18 to 35 in good health and CMV-seronegative. This chain's CDR3 is CASSLRQGVLTYEQYF. As DNA, the CDR3 is TGTGCCAGCAGCTTACGACAGGGGGTCTTAACCTACGAGCAGTACTTC.